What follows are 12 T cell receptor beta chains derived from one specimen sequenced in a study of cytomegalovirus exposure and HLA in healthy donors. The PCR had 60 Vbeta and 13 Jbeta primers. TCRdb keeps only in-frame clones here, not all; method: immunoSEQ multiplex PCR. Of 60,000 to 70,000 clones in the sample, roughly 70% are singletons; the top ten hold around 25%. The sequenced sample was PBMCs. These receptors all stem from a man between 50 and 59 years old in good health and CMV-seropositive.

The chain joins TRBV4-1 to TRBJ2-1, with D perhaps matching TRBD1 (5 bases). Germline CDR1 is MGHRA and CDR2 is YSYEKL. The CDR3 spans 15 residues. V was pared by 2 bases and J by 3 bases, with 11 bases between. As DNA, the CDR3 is TGCGCCAGCAGCCAACCCGGACACCTCTACAATGAGCAGTTCTTC. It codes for CASSQPGHLYNEQFF.

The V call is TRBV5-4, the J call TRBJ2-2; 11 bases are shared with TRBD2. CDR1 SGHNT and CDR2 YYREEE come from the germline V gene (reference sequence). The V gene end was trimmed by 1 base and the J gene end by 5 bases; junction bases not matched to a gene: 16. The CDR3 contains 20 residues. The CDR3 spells CASSLIAVGGLAGGTGELFF. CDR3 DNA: TGTGCCAGCAGCTTGATTGCCGTCGGTGGGCTAGCGGGAGGTACCGGGGAGCTGTTTTTT.

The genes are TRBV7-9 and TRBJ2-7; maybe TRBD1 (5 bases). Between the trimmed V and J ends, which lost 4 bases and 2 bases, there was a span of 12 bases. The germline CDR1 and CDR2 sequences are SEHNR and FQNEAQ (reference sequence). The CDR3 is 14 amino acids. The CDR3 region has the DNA TGTGCCAGCAGCTCCCCCGCGACAGCCTACGAGCAGTACTTC. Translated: CASSSPATAYEQYF.

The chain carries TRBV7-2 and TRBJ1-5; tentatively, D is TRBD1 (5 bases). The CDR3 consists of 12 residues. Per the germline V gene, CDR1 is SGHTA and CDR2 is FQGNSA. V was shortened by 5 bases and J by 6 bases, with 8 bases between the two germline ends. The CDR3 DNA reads TGTGCCAGCAGCACGCAGGGTCAGCCCCAGCATTTT. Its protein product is CASSTQGQPQHF.

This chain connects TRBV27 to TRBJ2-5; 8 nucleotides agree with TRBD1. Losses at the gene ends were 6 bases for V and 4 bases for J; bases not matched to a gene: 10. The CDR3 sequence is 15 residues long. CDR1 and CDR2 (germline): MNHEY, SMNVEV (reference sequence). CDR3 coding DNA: TGTGCCAGCAGATCCCTGGGGACAGGAAGAGAGACCCAGTACTTC. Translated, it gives CASRSLGTGRETQYF.

For the CDR3, the DNA is TGTGCCAGCAGCTTAGTCGGTGGTGACGAGCAGTACTTC. It specifies CASSLVGGDEQYF. V usage is TRBV7-9 and J usage is TRBJ2-7; D remains unclear. Deletions cut 1 base from V and 5 bases from J, with 9 bases between. The CDR3 runs 13 residues. Germline V gene sequence: CDR1 SEHNR, CDR2 FQNEAQ (reference sequence).

The CDR3 DNA follows: TGTGCCAGCAGCTTATTTAGGGGCGACGGGGAGCTGTTTTTT. It specifies CASSLFRGDGELFF. This rearrangement joins TRBV7-7 to TRBJ2-2; a weak D match, TRBD1 (5 bases). V lost 2 bases, J lost 7 bases, and 11 bases lay in between. CDR1 and CDR2 (germline): SSHAT, FNYEAQ (reference sequence). This CDR3 has 14 residues.

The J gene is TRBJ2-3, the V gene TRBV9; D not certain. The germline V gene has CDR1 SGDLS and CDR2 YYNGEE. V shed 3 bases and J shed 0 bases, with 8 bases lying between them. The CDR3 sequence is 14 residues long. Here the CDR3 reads CASSATRSTDTQYF. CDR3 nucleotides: TGTGCCAGCAGCGCTACCAGGAGCACAGATACGCAGTATTTT.

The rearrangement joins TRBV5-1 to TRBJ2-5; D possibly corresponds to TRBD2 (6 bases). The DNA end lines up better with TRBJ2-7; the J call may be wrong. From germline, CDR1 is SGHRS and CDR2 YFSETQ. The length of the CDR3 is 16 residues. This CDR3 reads CASSLAGGARGYEQYF. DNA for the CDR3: TGCGCCAGCAGCTTGGCCGGAGGGGCACGCGGGTACGAGCAGTACTTC.

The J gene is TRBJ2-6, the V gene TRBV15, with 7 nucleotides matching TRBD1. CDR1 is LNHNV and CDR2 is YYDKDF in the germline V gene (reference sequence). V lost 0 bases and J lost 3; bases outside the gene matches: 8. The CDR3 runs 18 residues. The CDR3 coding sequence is TGTGCCACCAGCAGAGATTTTACCAGGGGGTTTGGGGCCAACGTCCTGACTTTC. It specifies CATSRDFTRGFGANVLTF.

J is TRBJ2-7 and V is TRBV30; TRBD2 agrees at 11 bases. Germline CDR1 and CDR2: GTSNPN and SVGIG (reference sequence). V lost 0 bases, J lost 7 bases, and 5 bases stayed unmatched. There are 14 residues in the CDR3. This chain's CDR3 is CAWSVTSGRGEQYF. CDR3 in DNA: TGTGCCTGGAGTGTAACTAGCGGGAGAGGGGAGCAGTACTTC. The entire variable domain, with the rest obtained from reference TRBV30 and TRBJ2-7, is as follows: SQTIHQWPATLVQPVGSPLSLECTVEGTSNPNLYWYRQAAGRGLQLLFYSVGIGQISSEVPQNLSASRPQDRQFILSSKKLLLSDSGFYLCAWSVTSGRGEQYFGPGTRLTVT.

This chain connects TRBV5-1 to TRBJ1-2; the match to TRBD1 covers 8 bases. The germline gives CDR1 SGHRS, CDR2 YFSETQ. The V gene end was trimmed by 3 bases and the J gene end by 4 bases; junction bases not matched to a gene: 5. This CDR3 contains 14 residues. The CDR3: CASSSDREVYGYTF. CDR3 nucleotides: TGCGCCAGCAGCTCGGACAGGGAGGTCTATGGCTACACCTTC.